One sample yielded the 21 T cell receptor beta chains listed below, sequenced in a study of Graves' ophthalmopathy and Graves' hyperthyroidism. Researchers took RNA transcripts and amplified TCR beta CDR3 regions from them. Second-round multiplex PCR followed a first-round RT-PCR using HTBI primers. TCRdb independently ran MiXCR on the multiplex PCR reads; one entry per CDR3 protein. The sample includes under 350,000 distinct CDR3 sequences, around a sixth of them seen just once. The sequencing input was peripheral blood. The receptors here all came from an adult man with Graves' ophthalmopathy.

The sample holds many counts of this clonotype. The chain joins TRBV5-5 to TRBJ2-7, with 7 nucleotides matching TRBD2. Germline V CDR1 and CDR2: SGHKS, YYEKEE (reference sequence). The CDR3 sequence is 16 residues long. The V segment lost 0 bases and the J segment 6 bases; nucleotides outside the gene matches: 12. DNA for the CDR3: TGTGCCAGCAGCTTGGTTTTTAGCGGGTTAGGTCCCGAGCAGTACTTC. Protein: CASSLVFSGLGPEQYF.

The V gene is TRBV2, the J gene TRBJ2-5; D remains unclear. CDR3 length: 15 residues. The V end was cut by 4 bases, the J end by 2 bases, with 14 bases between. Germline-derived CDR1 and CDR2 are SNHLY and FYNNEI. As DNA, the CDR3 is TGTGCCAGCAGTGTGGTACGGCAGCGTCAAGAGACCCAGTACTTC. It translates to CASSVVRQRQETQYF.

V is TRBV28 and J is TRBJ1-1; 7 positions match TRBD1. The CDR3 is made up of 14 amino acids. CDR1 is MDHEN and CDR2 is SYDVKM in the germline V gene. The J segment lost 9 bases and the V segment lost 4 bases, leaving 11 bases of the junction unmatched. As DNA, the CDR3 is TGTGCCAGCAGTTCCCTAGGGGGCGAGGTGAAAGCTTTCTTT. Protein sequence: CASSSLGGEVKAFF.

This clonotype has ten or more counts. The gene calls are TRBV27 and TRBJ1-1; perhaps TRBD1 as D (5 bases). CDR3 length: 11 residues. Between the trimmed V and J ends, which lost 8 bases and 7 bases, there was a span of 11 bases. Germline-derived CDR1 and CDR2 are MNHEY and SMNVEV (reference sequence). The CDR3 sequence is CASGDGVEAFF. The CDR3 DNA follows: TGTGCCAGCGGGGACGGCGTTGAAGCTTTCTTT.

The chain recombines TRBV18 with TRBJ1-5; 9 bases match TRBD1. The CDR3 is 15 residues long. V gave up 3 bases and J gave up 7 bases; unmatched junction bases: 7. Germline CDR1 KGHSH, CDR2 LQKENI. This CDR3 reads CASSPRDRVPQPQHF. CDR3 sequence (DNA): TGTGCCAGCTCACCGCGGGACAGGGTACCACAGCCCCAGCATTTT. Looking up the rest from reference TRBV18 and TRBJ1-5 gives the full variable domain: NAGVMQNPRHLVRRRGQEARLRCSPMKGHSHVYWYRQLPEEGLKFMVYLQKENIIDESGMPKERFSAEFPKEGPSILRIQQVVRGDSAAYFCASSPRDRVPQPQHFGDGTRLSIL.

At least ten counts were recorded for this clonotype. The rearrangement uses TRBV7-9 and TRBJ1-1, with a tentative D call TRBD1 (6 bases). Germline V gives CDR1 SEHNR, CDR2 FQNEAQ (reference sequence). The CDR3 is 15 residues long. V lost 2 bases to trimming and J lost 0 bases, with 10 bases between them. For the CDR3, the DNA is TGTGCCAGCAGCTTATCACAGGGCTTGAACACTGAAGCTTTCTTT. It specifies CASSLSQGLNTEAFF.

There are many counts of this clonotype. The CDR3 sequence is CASSQGETGKGETQYF. CDR3 sequence (DNA): TGTGCCAGCAGCCAAGGTGAAACAGGGAAGGGAGAGACCCAGTACTTC. The rearrangement uses TRBV14 and TRBJ2-5; TRBD1 might be the D (6 bases). CDR1 SGHDN and CDR2 FVKESK come from the germline V gene. Trimming pared 1 base from V and 4 bases from J, leaving 16 bases between. The CDR3 consists of 16 residues.

CDR3 nucleotides: TGTGCCAGCAGTAAATCCGGCAGGATCCCTGAAGCTTTCTTT. Amino acid sequence: CASSKSGRIPEAFF. The chain is built from TRBV12-3 or TRBV12-4 and TRBJ1-1; D is ambiguous. The germline V and J ends were trimmed by 5 bases and 6 bases, with 16 bases remaining between them. The CDR3 contains 14 residues.

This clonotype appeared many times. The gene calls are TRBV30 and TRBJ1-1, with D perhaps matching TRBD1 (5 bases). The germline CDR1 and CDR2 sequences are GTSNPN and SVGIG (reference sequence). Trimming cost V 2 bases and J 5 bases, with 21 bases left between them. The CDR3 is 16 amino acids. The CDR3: CAWSLAGDQGWTEAFF. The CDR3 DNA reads TGTGCCTGGAGTTTGGCCGGGGACCAGGGTTGGACTGAAGCTTTCTTT.

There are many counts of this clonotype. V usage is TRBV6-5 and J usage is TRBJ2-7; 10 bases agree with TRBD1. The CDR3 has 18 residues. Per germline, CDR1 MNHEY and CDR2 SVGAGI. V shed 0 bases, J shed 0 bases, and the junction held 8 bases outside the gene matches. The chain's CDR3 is CASSYSRQGAPTSYEQYF. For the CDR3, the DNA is TGTGCCAGCAGTTACTCAAGACAGGGGGCCCCTACCTCCTACGAGCAGTACTTC.

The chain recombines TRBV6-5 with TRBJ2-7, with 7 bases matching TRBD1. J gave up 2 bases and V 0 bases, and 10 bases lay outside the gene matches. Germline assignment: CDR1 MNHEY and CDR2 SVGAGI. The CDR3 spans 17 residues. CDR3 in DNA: TGTGCCAGCAGTTACTCGTTTCGAGGGGGCGCGCCCTACGAGCAGTACTTC. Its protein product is CASSYSFRGGAPYEQYF.

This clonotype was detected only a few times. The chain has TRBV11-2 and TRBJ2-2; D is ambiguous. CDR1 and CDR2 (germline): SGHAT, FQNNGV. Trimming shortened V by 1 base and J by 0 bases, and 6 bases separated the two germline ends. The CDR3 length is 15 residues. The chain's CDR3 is CASSLGRPNTGELFF. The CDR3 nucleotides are TGTGCCAGCAGCTTAGGCCGGCCGAACACCGGGGAGCTGTTTTTT.

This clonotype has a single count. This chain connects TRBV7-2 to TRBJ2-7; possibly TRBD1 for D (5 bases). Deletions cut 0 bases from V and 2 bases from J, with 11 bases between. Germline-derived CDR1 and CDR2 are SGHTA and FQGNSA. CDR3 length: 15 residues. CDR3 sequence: CASSLAQQVTYEQYF. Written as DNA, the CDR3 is TGTGCCAGCAGCTTAGCCCAACAGGTTACCTACGAGCAGTACTTC.

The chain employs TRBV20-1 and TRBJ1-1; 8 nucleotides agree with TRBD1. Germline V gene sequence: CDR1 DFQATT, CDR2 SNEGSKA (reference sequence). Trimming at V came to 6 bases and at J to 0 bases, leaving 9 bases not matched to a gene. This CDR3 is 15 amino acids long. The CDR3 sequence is CSANDRGGMNTEAFF. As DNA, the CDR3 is TGCAGTGCCAATGACAGGGGAGGCATGAACACTGAAGCTTTCTTT.

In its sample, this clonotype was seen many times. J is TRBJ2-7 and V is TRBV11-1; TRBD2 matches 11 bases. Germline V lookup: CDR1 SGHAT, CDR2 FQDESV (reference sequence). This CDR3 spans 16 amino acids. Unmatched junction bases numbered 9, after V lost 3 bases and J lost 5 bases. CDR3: CASSFATSGTNHEQYF. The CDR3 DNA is TGTGCCAGCAGCTTTGCGACTAGCGGGACCAACCACGAGCAGTACTTC.

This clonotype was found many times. The CDR3 is CASSYVGQGTYEQYF. For the CDR3, the DNA is TGTGCCAGCAGTTACGTAGGACAGGGAACGTACGAGCAGTACTTC. This chain links TRBV27 with TRBJ2-7; 8 nucleotides line up with TRBD1. This CDR3 comprises 15 residues. Germline V gives CDR1 MNHEY, CDR2 SMNVEV (reference sequence). Trimming at V came to 4 bases and at J to 4 bases, leaving 9 bases not matched to a gene.

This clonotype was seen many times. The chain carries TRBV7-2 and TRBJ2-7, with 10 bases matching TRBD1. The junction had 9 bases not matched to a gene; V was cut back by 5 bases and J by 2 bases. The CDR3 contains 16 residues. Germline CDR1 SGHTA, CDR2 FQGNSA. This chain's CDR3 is CASSKNRDRGPYEQYF. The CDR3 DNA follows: TGTGCCAGCAGCAAGAACCGGGACAGGGGACCCTACGAGCAGTACTTC. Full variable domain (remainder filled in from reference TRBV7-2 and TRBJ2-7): GAGVSQSPSNKVTEKGKDVELRCDPISGHTALYWYRQSLGQGLEFLIYFQGNSAPDKSGLPSDRFSAERTGGSVSTLTIQRTQQEDSAVYLCASSKNRDRGPYEQYFGPGTRLTVT.

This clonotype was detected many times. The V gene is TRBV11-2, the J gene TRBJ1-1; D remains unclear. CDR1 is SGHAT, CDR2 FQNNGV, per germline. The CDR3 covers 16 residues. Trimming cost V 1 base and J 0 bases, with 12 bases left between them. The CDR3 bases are TGTGCCAGCAGCTTAGGAAGTTTGTTAATGAACACTGAAGCTTTCTTT. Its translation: CASSLGSLLMNTEAFF.

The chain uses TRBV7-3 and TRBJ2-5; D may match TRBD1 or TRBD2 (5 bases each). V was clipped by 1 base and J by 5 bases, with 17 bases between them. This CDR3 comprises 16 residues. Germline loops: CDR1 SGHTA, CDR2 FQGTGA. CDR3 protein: CASSLRGTLDGETQYF. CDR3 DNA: TGTGCCAGCAGCTTAAGGGGGACCCTAGATGGGGAGACCCAGTACTTC.

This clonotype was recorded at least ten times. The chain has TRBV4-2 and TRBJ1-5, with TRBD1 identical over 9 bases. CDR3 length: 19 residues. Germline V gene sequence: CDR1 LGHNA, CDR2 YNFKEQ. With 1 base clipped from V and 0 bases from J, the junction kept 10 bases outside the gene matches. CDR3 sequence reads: CASSQGGQGTFYSNQPQHF. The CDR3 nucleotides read TGTGCCAGCAGCCAAGGAGGACAGGGGACCTTTTATAGCAATCAGCCCCAGCATTTT.

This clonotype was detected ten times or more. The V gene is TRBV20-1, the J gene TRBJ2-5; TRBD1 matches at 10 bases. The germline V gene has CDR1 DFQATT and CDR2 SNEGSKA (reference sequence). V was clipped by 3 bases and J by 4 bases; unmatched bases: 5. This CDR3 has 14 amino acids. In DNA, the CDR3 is TGCAGTGCTAGGTGGGACAGGGGAGGAGAGACCCAGTACTTC. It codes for CSARWDRGGETQYF.